The 17 T cell receptor beta chains below come from one sample, sequenced in a study of cytomegalovirus exposure and HLA in healthy donors. A multiplex PCR was run with 60 Vbeta primers and 13 Jbeta primers. Generated by immunoSEQ multiplex PCR, the TCRdb table keeps only in-frame clones and is missing some. Found here are hundreds of thousands of clones, about 70% of them singletons; the top ten hold 2.6%. The source material was PBMCs. These receptors all stem from a man aged 40-50 years in good health and CMV-seropositive.

This chain joins TRBV28 and TRBJ2-5; D is possibly TRBD2 (6 bases). CDR1 is MDHEN, CDR2 SYDVKM, per germline. The germline V and J ends were trimmed by 1 base and 1 base, with 13 bases remaining between them. The CDR3 is made up of 16 amino acids. This CDR3 reads CASSLSWTTIQETQYF. The CDR3 DNA reads as TGTGCCAGCAGTTTATCATGGACTACCATCCAAGAGACCCAGTACTTC.

This chain connects TRBV6-1 to TRBJ1-1; D gene uncertain. Between the trimmed V and J ends, which lost 7 bases and 0 bases, there was a span of 15 bases. Germline assignment: CDR1 MNHNS and CDR2 SASEGT. The CDR3 has 15 residues. CDR3 in amino acids: CASTDREVMNTEAFF. CDR3 in DNA: TGTGCCAGCACCGACCGAGAGGTCATGAACACTGAAGCTTTCTTT.

The genes are TRBV28 and TRBJ2-1, with TRBD1 matching over 7 bases. Germline-derived CDR1 and CDR2 are MDHEN and SYDVKM. V lost 7 bases and J lost 4; bases outside the gene matches: 10. The CDR3 covers 15 residues. The CDR3 protein is CASNDPGQSYNEQFF. The CDR3 DNA reads TGTGCCAGCAACGATCCGGGACAGTCGTACAATGAGCAGTTCTTC. The full variable domain, completed using reference TRBV28 and TRBJ2-1, is DVKVTQSSRYLVKRTGEKVFLECVQDMDHENMFWYRQDPGLGLRLIYFSYDVKMKEKGDIPEGYSVSREKKERFSLILESASTNQTSMYLCASNDPGQSYNEQFFGPGTRLTVL.

The chain has TRBV28 and TRBJ2-1; D might be TRBD1 (7 bases). Germline values: CDR1 MDHEN, CDR2 SYDVKM. This CDR3 comprises 13 residues. The V gene lost 10 bases and the J gene lost 9 bases, with 19 bases spanning the gap. The CDR3 sequence: CATGQGGRGEQFF. The DNA for the CDR3 is TGTGCCACCGGGCAGGGGGGACGCGGTGAGCAGTTCTTC.

This rearrangement joins TRBV11-2 to TRBJ2-5; D ambiguous. Looked up from germline, CDR1 is SGHAT and CDR2 is FQNNGV. Trimming shortened V by 3 bases and J by 3 bases, and 5 bases separated the two germline ends. This CDR3 contains 12 residues. CDR3 in amino acids: CASSFEEETQYF. CDR3 bases: TGTGCCAGCAGCTTTGAGGAAGAGACCCAGTACTTC.

V gene TRBV4-2 combines with J gene TRBJ1-4; 8 bases map to TRBD1. Germline V gene sequence: CDR1 LGHNA, CDR2 YNFKEQ. Trimming removed 4 bases from V and 5 bases from J; junction bases left unmatched: 6. The CDR3 has 15 residues. The CDR3 bases are TGTGCCAGCAGCCCATCCGGACAGGGAAATGAAAAACTGTTTTTT. Translated: CASSPSGQGNEKLFF.

J is TRBJ1-1 and V is TRBV7-2; D gene uncertain. The CDR3 is made up of 14 amino acids. Germline values: CDR1 SGHTA, CDR2 FQGNSA. V was pared by 5 bases and J by 9 bases, with 19 bases between. For the CDR3, the DNA is TGTGCCAGCAGCCTCGGACGGGATTTGAATAAAGCTTTCTTT. It encodes CASSLGRDLNKAFF. The full variable domain, in which reference TRBV7-2 and TRBJ1-1 provide the parts outside the CDR3, is GAGVSQSPSNKVTEKGKDVELRCDPISGHTALYWYRQSLGQGLEFLIYFQGNSAPDKSGLPSDRFSAERTGGSVSTLTIQRTQQEDSAVYLCASSLGRDLNKAFFGQGTRLTVV.

This clone was recorded a few times. This chain links TRBV7-8 with TRBJ2-2, with TRBD1 identical over 11 bases. Per the germline V gene, CDR1 is SGHVS and CDR2 is FQNEAQ. The CDR3 runs to 21 residues. The ends lost 3 bases at V and 0 bases at J; junction bases unmatched: 15. Written as DNA, the CDR3 is TGTGCCAGCAGCTTCCCCGGGACAGGGGGTACTAAAGACCCGAACACCGGGGAGCTGTTTTTT. This codes for CASSFPGTGGTKDPNTGELFF.

V gene TRBV27 combines with J gene TRBJ2-3, with a tentative D call TRBD2 (7 bases). Between the trimmed V and J ends, which lost 2 bases and 5 bases, there was a span of 11 bases. CDR3 size: 14 residues. CDR1 is MNHEY and CDR2 is SMNVEV in the germline V gene (reference sequence). CDR3 nucleotide sequence: TGTGCCAGCAGTTTACGGGGGGCGGAAGATACGCAGTATTTT. It yields the protein CASSLRGAEDTQYF.

The CDR3 bases are TGTGCCAGCAGCTCAAGACAGGGGGATTCACCCCTCCACTTT. Amino acid sequence: CASSSRQGDSPLHF. The J gene is TRBJ1-6, the V gene TRBV7-2, with 9 nucleotides matching TRBD1. The V gene end was trimmed by 4 bases and the J gene end by 8 bases; junction bases not matched to a gene: 3. CDR3 length: 14 residues. Germline-derived CDR1 and CDR2 are SGHTA and FQGNSA.

The chain is built from TRBV7-8 and TRBJ1-3; no clear D gene. Trimming took off 3 bases at V and 0 bases at J, with 6 bases between the two ends. The germline CDR1 and CDR2 sequences are SGHVS and FQNEAQ. CDR3 length: 14 residues. In nucleotides, the CDR3 is TGTGCCAGCAGCTTGGCCCGCTCTGGAAACACCATATATTTT. Translation gives CASSLARSGNTIYF.

With regard to this clone: Germline is not matched at one junction end, which may reflect a read error. The chain combines TRBV6-1 with TRBJ1-3, with D possibly being TRBD1 (5 bases). Germline loops: CDR1 MNHNS, CDR2 SASEGT. The CDR3 consists of 11 residues. The CDR3 is CASSENRLFDF. CDR3 DNA: TGTGCCAGCAGTGAGAACAGGTTATTTGATTTT.

The chain recombines TRBV29-1 with TRBJ1-1; 9 bases fit TRBD1. The CDR3 totals 15 residues. The V segment lost 3 bases and the J segment 4 bases; nucleotides outside the gene matches: 9. Germline CDR1 reads SQVTM; CDR2 reads ANQGSEA. CDR3 sequence: CSVDQHRTGATEAFF. The CDR3, as DNA: TGCAGCGTTGACCAACACCGGACAGGGGCCACTGAAGCTTTCTTT.

V and J are TRBV6-1 and TRBJ1-5; no clear D gene. CDR1 and CDR2 (germline): MNHNS, SASEGT. The CDR3 spans 15 residues. Trimming removed 5 bases at V and 4 bases at J, with 15 bases between. CDR3 nucleotides: TGTGCCAGCAGTAACCGGGTTCAAAAAAATCAGCCCCAGCATTTT. This codes for CASSNRVQKNQPQHF.

In its sample, this clone was seen a few times. The chain carries TRBV28 and TRBJ1-2; D is ambiguous. V lost 5 bases, J lost 3 bases, and 10 bases lay in between. Germline lookup yields CDR1 MDHEN and CDR2 SYDVKM. CDR3 length equals 13 residues. The CDR3 is CASSPGSHYGYTF. CDR3 DNA sequence: TGTGCCAGCAGTCCGGGGAGCCACTATGGCTACACCTTC.

The J gene is TRBJ2-1, the V gene TRBV27; 8 bases match TRBD2. The CDR3 is 15 residues long. V trimming: 6 bases; J trimming: 8 bases; junction bases outside the gene matches: 12. Germline CDR1 and CDR2: MNHEY and SMNVEV (reference sequence). DNA for the CDR3: TGTGCCAGCAGGAAAGCGGGGGTCCCCGGGGATGAGCAGTTCTTC. It specifies CASRKAGVPGDEQFF.

The chain recombines TRBV7-2 with TRBJ1-6; 9 bases line up with TRBD1. This CDR3 is 15 amino acids long. Germline V gene data show CDR1 as SGHTA and CDR2 as FQGNSA. With 4 bases clipped from V and 7 bases from J, the junction kept 5 bases outside the gene matches. CDR3 amino acids: CASSWRQGGNSPLHF. CDR3 nucleotides: TGTGCCAGCAGCTGGAGACAGGGGGGGAATTCACCCCTCCACTTT.